The following is a TCR beta chain sequence with its context. Its antigen is still unknown. The entry originates in a study of T cells in localized non-small cell lung cancer. Study-wide findings and caveats: The study detected a median approximately 57 of the top 100 tumor clones in adjacent lung. Heterogeneity remains possible because sequencing was limited to only one tumor region.

The repertoire was sequenced with immunoSEQ multiplex PCR; TCRdb's copy has only in-frame clones and lacks some. The sample shows 25,000 to 30,000 clones, roughly 91% of them seen only once. CDR1 is SEHNR and CDR2 is FQNEAQ in the germline V gene (reference sequence). There are 13 residues in the CDR3. Trimming pared 4 bases from V and 0 bases from J, leaving 6 bases between. Sequenced here: peripheral blood, sampled before any cancer treatment. This sequence was found in a female donor older than 55 with stage III squamous cell lung carcinoma. This chain links TRBV7-9 with TRBJ1-1; D possibly corresponds to TRBD1 (5 bases). Here the CDR3 DNA reads TGTGCCAGCAGCTCCAGGGTGAACACTGAAGCTTTCTTT. This translates into CASSSRVNTEAFF.